The rows below give T cell receptor beta chains drawn from one sample of a study of blood T cell repertoires in COVID-19. This table comes from immunoSEQ multiplex PCR, and its TCRdb copy is limited to in-frame clones, with some not included. Here the sample spans about 150,000 clones, approximately 84% being singletons. The sequencing input was peripheral blood. Receptors were obtained from a human donor with acute or convalescent COVID-19. The donor label of this sample is uncertain. The CDR3 runs from the conserved cysteine through the conserved F or W. The D gene is left open where the match is weak. Where a row states a size, it is once, few, many or the class of an expanded clone; other rows omit it.

d_gene: TRBD1; v_gene: TRBV28; abundance: .; j_gene: TRBJ1-5; CDR3nt: TGTGCCAGCTCGACAGGGCGGAATCAGCCCCAGCATTTT; CDR3aa: CASSTGRNQPQHF
d_gene: .; v_gene: TRBV15; abundance: .; j_gene: TRBJ1-1; CDR3nt: TGTGCCACCAGCAGTACCGGACAGAAAAACACTGAAGCTTTCTTT; CDR3aa: CATSSTGQKNTEAFF
d_gene: .; v_gene: TRBV7-2; abundance: .; j_gene: TRBJ1-1; CDR3nt: TGTGCCAGCAGGCCAGCAGGCGCAACGGTTCGGAAAGCTTTCTTT; CDR3aa: CASRPAGATVRKAFF
d_gene: TRBD1; v_gene: TRBV7-9; abundance: once; j_gene: TRBJ1-2; CDR3nt: TGTGCCAGCAGCTCTAGTACGGGACAGAGAAACTATGGCTACACCTTC; CDR3aa: CASSSSTGQRNYGYTF
d_gene: TRBD1; v_gene: TRBV28; abundance: .; j_gene: TRBJ1-5; CDR3nt: TGTGCCAGCCAGTCCGACAGGGGGGATCAGCCCCAGCATTTT; CDR3aa: CASQSDRGDQPQHF
d_gene: .; v_gene: TRBV24-1; abundance: once; j_gene: TRBJ2-5; CDR3nt: TGTGCCACCAGTGATTTTGGAGACGGAGAGACCCAGTACTTC; CDR3aa: CATSDFGDGETQYF
d_gene: .; v_gene: TRBV6-5; abundance: .; j_gene: TRBJ1-1; CDR3nt: TGTGCCAGCAAGCCCAGGTTCTCCTCTCAAGCTTTCTTT; CDR3aa: CASKPRFSSQAFF
d_gene: TRBD2; v_gene: TRBV29-1; abundance: .; j_gene: TRBJ2-7; CDR3nt: TGCAGCGCACAACTAGCGGGGGTTAGTTACGAGCAGTACTTC; CDR3aa: CSAQLAGVSYEQYF
d_gene: TRBD2; v_gene: TRBV3-1/TRBV3-2; abundance: .; j_gene: TRBJ2-3; CDR3nt: TGTGCCAGCAGCCAAGATCAGCTAGCGGGGGGTCCCACAGATACGCAGTATTTT; CDR3aa: CASSQDQLAGGPTDTQYF
d_gene: .; v_gene: TRBV5-5; abundance: .; j_gene: TRBJ2-2; CDR3nt: TGTGCCAGCAGCTCAGGGTGGCCCGGGGAGCTGTTTTTT; CDR3aa: CASSSGWPGELFF
d_gene: TRBD2; v_gene: TRBV5-1; abundance: .; j_gene: TRBJ2-2; CDR3nt: TGCGCCAGCAGCCTTGGCCAGGGACTAGCGGGAGGCCGGAACACCGGGGAGCTGTTTTTT; CDR3aa: CASSLGQGLAGGRNTGELFF
d_gene: TRBD1; v_gene: TRBV6-1; abundance: .; j_gene: TRBJ1-2; CDR3nt: TGTGCCAGCAGTGAAGTGACAGGGGGCGCAGATGGCTACACCTTC; CDR3aa: CASSEVTGGADGYTF
d_gene: .; v_gene: TRBV11-2; abundance: .; j_gene: TRBJ1-1; CDR3nt: TGTGCCAGCAGCTTAGATCGAAACAGAAACACTGAAGCTTTCTTT; CDR3aa: CASSLDRNRNTEAFF
d_gene: .; v_gene: TRBV19; abundance: .; j_gene: TRBJ1-1; CDR3nt: TGTGCCAGTAGTATTACAGGGTACACTGAAGCTTTCTTT; CDR3aa: CASSITGYTEAFF
d_gene: .; v_gene: TRBV15; abundance: .; j_gene: TRBJ2-2; CDR3nt: TGTGCCACCACCCAGCGTGCTCCCTCGAACACCGGGGAGCTGTTTTTT; CDR3aa: CATTQRAPSNTGELFF
d_gene: TRBD1; v_gene: TRBV11-2; abundance: .; j_gene: TRBJ2-7; CDR3nt: TGTGCCAGCAGCTTAACACAGGGGGCAATTAGAGAGCAGTACTTC; CDR3aa: CASSLTQGAIREQYF
d_gene: .; v_gene: TRBV10-2; abundance: .; j_gene: TRBJ2-4; CDR3nt: TGCGCCAGCAGTCAATCCAACCGGGACACTAGGACCATTCAGTACTTC; CDR3aa: CASSQSNRDTRTIQYF
d_gene: TRBD2; v_gene: TRBV3-1/TRBV3-2; abundance: .; j_gene: TRBJ2-1; CDR3nt: TGTGCCAGCAGCCAAGGACTAGCGGGAGACTCCTACAATGAGCAGTTCTTC; CDR3aa: CASSQGLAGDSYNEQFF
d_gene: TRBD1; v_gene: TRBV6-5; abundance: .; j_gene: TRBJ1-2; CDR3nt: TGTGCCAGCAGTTCGACAGGGGGCGGGTATCGCAATGGCTACACCTTC; CDR3aa: CASSSTGGGYRNGYTF
d_gene: .; v_gene: TRBV7-3; abundance: .; j_gene: TRBJ2-3; CDR3nt: TGTGCCAGCAGCATAGGACAGATAAGCACAGATACGCAGTATTTT; CDR3aa: CASSIGQISTDTQYF
d_gene: TRBD1; v_gene: TRBV13; abundance: .; j_gene: TRBJ1-6; CDR3nt: TGTGCCAGCAGCGGAAAAACAGGGGGCAACTCACCCCTCCACTTT; CDR3aa: CASSGKTGGNSPLHF
d_gene: TRBD1; v_gene: TRBV7-9; abundance: .; j_gene: TRBJ1-2; CDR3nt: TGTGCCAGCAGCTCGGGTCCGGGACAGAGCTATGGCTACACCTTC; CDR3aa: CASSSGPGQSYGYTF
d_gene: .; v_gene: TRBV19; abundance: .; j_gene: TRBJ1-5; CDR3nt: TGTGCCAGTAGTGTCCGGGAGGGTTACGTTGGGACACAGTGGAGTGCCCAGCATTTT; CDR3aa: CASSVREGYVGTQWSAQHF
d_gene: .; v_gene: TRBV6-5; abundance: .; j_gene: TRBJ1-5; CDR3nt: TGTGCCAGCATGGATTTGGACTTCAATCAGCCCCAGCATTTT; CDR3aa: CASMDLDFNQPQHF
d_gene: TRBD1; v_gene: TRBV5-1; abundance: once; j_gene: TRBJ1-5; CDR3nt: TGCGCCAGCAGTGAGACAGGGGGGGCCAAGCATTTT; CDR3aa: CASSETGGAKHF
d_gene: TRBD1; v_gene: TRBV2; abundance: .; j_gene: TRBJ1-5; CDR3nt: TGTGCCAGCAGGTTCGGGACAGGGGGACAGCCCCAGCATTTT; CDR3aa: CASRFGTGGQPQHF
d_gene: TRBD1; v_gene: TRBV7-9; abundance: .; j_gene: TRBJ1-2; CDR3nt: TGTGCCAGCAGCACAGGGACAGGAAGTGGTGGCTACACCTTC; CDR3aa: CASSTGTGSGGYTF
d_gene: TRBD1; v_gene: TRBV2; abundance: .; j_gene: TRBJ1-2; CDR3nt: TGTGCCAGCGTACTGGACAGGGTACCCTATGGCTACACCTTC; CDR3aa: CASVLDRVPYGYTF
d_gene: .; v_gene: TRBV7-9; abundance: once; j_gene: TRBJ1-1; CDR3nt: TGTGCCAGCAGCCTACAGGGTCTAAACGGGAACACTGAAGCTTTCTTT; CDR3aa: CASSLQGLNGNTEAFF
d_gene: .; v_gene: TRBV15; abundance: .; j_gene: TRBJ2-1; CDR3nt: TGTGCCACCAGCAGAGATCTCCGGGAGTACAATGAGCAGTTCTTC; CDR3aa: CATSRDLREYNEQFF
d_gene: .; v_gene: TRBV3-1/TRBV3-2; abundance: .; j_gene: TRBJ2-1; CDR3nt: TGTGCCAGCAGCCTCGCGGGGAGTGATGAGCAGTTCTTC; CDR3aa: CASSLAGSDEQFF